One and the same sample provided the 10 T cell receptor beta chains below, sequenced in a study of blood T cells in healthy people across ages. Alongside a J-beta primer mix, a sample-barcoded 5' primer served in a second PCR lasting about 6 to 11 cycles. Using its own MiXCR run on the 5' RACE reads, TCRdb lists one record per CDR3 protein. The sample has 700,000 to 950,000 distinct CDR3 sequences, roughly 41% seen once; the top ten hold 20% to 25%. Sequences were obtained from blood. These receptors were collected from a woman aged 60-75 years in good health.

This clonotype has only a few counts. This chain joins TRBV2 and TRBJ2-3, with a weak D call TRBD1 (6 bases). The V gene lost 6 bases and the J gene lost 2 bases, with 15 bases spanning the gap. CDR3 length equals 15 residues. Germline values: CDR1 SNHLY, CDR2 FYNNEI. The CDR3 nucleotides are TGTGCCAGCAGCTCACAGGGATCAAACACAGATACGCAGTATTTT. This gives the protein CASSSQGSNTDTQYF.

This chain connects TRBV7-9 to TRBJ2-3; 11 bases fit TRBD2. CDR1 is SEHNR, CDR2 FQNEAQ, per germline (reference sequence). V was pared by 0 bases and J by 4 bases, with 12 bases of the junction left unmatched. The CDR3 extends over 19 amino acids. The CDR3: CASSLAPLHTSGSADTQYF. CDR3 sequence (DNA): TGTGCCAGCAGCTTAGCCCCACTCCACACTAGCGGGAGCGCAGATACGCAGTATTTT.

This clonotype showed up just a few times. The chain is built from TRBV28 and TRBJ1-2, with D unresolved. This CDR3 is built from 17 residues. Trimming pared 6 bases from V and 0 bases from J, leaving 20 bases between. The germline gives CDR1 MDHEN, CDR2 SYDVKM. CDR3: CASSLPRPPQPNYGYTF. For the CDR3, the DNA is TGTGCCAGCAGCCTACCTAGACCTCCGCAGCCTAACTATGGCTACACCTTC.

Notes on this clonotype: A much larger clone lies one base from this, so it may be a read error. The genes are TRBV6-5 and TRBJ2-5, with D perhaps TRBD2 (6 bases). Germline assignment: CDR1 MNHEY and CDR2 SVGAGI. The CDR3 has 15 amino acids. Trimming removed 8 bases from V and 11 bases from J, with 27 bases in between. The CDR3 nucleotides are TGTGCCAGCCGTCTTCCAGGAGGGTCGATAGATGAGCAGTACTTC. Its translation: CASRLPGGSIDEQYF.

This chain uses TRBV20-1 with TRBJ2-1; 7 bases align to TRBD2. The CDR3 loop spans 15 amino acids. In germline, CDR1 is DFQATT, CDR2 SNEGSKA (reference sequence). J lost 5 bases, V lost 0 bases, and 7 bases had no gene match. The chain's CDR3 is CSAREMSGDHNEQFF. The DNA of the CDR3 is TGCAGTGCTAGAGAGATGAGCGGGGACCACAATGAGCAGTTCTTC.

This clonotype was counted a few times. The V gene is TRBV10-3, the J gene TRBJ2-1; possibly TRBD1 for D (5 bases). This CDR3 is 12 amino acids long. With 10 bases removed from V and 8 bases from J, the gap between germline ends came to 15 bases. CDR1 is ENHRY, CDR2 SYGVKD, per germline. CDR3 nucleotide sequence: TGTGCCACGACGCACAGGCACTATGAGCAGTTCTTC. Amino acids: CATTHRHYEQFF.

This clonotype was counted at least ten times. The gene calls are TRBV5-1 and TRBJ2-6; 10 nucleotides line up with TRBD1. Germline-derived CDR1 and CDR2 are SGHRS and YFSETQ. The CDR3 has 18 amino acids. V lost 2 bases to trimming and J lost 1 base; unmatched junction nucleotides: 6. The CDR3 DNA is TGCGCCAGCAGCTTACTGACAGGGGGCGCGTCTGGGGCCAACGTCCTGACTTTC. This gives the protein CASSLLTGGASGANVLTF.

The V gene is TRBV4-1, the J gene TRBJ2-5; D is unresolved. V lost 4 bases and J 3 bases, leaving 9 bases between the germline ends. This CDR3 has 13 residues. Germline CDR1 reads MGHRA; CDR2 reads YSYEKL. In nucleotides, the CDR3 is TGCGCCAGCAGCCGCCTCCTAAAAGAGACCCAGTACTTC. Residues: CASSRLLKETQYF.

This clonotype was seen only a few times. The V call is TRBV20-1, the J call TRBJ1-2; 8 bases line up with TRBD1. V shed 1 base and J 7 bases; nucleotides not matched to a gene: 8. Germline-derived CDR1 and CDR2 are DFQATT and SNEGSKA (reference sequence). The CDR3 consists of 14 residues. CDR3: CSARAVDRVTGYTF. The CDR3 DNA sequence: TGCAGTGCTAGAGCAGTGGACAGGGTGACTGGCTACACCTTC.

In its sample, this clonotype was seen a few times. V is TRBV20-1 and J is TRBJ2-4, with 8 bases fitting TRBD1. The CDR3 runs to 16 residues. Per the germline V gene, CDR1 is DFQATT and CDR2 is SNEGSKA (reference sequence). The V and J ends lost 5 bases and 8 bases, in that order; junction bases with no gene match: 17. CDR3: CSARTGQGSLGDIQYF. The CDR3 nucleotides are TGCAGTGCTCGAACCGGACAGGGAAGCCTGGGGGACATTCAGTACTTC.